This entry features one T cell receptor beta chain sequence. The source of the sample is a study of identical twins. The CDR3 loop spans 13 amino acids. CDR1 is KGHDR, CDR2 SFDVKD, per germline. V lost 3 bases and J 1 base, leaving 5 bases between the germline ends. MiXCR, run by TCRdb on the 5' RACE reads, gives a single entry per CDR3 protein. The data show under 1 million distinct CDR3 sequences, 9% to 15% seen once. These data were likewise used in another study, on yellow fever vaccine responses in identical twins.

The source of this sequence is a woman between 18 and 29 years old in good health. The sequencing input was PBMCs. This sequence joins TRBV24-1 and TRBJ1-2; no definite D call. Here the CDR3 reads CATSDQYNYGYTF. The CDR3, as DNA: TGTGCCACCAGTGATCAGTATAACTATGGCTACACCTTC.